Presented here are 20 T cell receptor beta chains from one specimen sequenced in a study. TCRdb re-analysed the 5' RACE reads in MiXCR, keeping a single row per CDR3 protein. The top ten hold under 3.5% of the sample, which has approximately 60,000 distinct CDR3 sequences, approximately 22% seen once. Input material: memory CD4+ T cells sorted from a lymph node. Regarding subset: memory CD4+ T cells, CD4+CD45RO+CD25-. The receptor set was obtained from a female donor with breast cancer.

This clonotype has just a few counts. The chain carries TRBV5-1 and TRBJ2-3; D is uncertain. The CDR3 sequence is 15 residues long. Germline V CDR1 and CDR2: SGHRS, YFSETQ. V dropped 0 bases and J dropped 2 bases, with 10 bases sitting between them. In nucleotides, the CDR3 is TGCGCCAGCAGCTTGGAAGCAGGTAACACAGATACGCAGTATTTT. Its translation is CASSLEAGNTDTQYF.

This CDR3 reads CASSSLVYEQFF. Written as DNA, the CDR3 is TGTGCCAGCAGCTCCCTAGTCTATGAGCAGTTCTTC. V and J are TRBV7-2 and TRBJ2-1; no firm D call. This CDR3 has 12 amino acids. Germline values: CDR1 SGHTA, CDR2 FQGNSA. The V gene lost 4 bases and the J gene lost 8 bases, with 9 bases spanning the gap.

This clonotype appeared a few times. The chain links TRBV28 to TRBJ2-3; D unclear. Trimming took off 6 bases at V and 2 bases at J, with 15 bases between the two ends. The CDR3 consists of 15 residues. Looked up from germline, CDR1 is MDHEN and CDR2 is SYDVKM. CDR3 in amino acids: CASSRPLGPTDTQYF. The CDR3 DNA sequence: TGTGCCAGCAGCCGCCCCCTAGGACCCACAGATACGCAGTATTTT.

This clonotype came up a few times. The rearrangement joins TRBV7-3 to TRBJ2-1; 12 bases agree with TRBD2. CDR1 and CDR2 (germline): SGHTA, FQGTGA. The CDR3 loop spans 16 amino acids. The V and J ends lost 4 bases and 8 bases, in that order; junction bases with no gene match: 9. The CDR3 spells CASSSTLAGGHDEQFF. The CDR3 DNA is TGTGCCAGCAGCTCGACCCTAGCGGGGGGGCACGATGAGCAGTTCTTC.

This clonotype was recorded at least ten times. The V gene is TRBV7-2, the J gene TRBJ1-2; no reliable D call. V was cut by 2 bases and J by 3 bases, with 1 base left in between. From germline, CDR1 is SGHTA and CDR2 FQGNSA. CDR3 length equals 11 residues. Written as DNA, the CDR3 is TGTGCCAGCAGCTTATACTATGGCTACACCTTC. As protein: CASSLYYGYTF.

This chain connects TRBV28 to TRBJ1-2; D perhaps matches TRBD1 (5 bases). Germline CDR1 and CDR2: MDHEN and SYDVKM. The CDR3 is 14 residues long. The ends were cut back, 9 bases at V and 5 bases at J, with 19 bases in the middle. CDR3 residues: CASRARQTKYGYTF. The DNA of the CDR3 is TGTGCCAGTAGAGCTCGACAGACAAAGTATGGCTACACCTTC.

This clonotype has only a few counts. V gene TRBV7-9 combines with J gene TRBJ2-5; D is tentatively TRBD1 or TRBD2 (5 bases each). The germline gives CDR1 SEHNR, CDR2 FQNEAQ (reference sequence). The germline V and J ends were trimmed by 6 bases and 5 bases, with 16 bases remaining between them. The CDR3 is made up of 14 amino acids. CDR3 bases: TGTGCCAGCAGAGTGGGGGTCGGTGAGGAGACCCAGTACTTC. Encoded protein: CASRVGVGEETQYF.

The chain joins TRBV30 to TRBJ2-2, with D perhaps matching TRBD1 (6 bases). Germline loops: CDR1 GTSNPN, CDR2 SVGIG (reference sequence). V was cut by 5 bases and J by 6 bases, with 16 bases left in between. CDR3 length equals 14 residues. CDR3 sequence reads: CAWGSPGGPGELFF. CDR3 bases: TGTGCCTGGGGATCCCCTGGGGGCCCCGGGGAGCTGTTTTTT.

Here the CDR3 DNA reads TGTGCCAGCAGTCCATCGGGAGGTTCCAACGATGGCTACACCTTC. Its translation: CASSPSGGSNDGYTF. The rearrangement uses TRBV6-5 and TRBJ1-2; D unresolved. This CDR3 contains 15 residues. The V end lost 5 bases, the J end lost 6 bases, and 19 bases lay between the germline ends. Germline lookup yields CDR1 MNHEY and CDR2 SVGAGI.

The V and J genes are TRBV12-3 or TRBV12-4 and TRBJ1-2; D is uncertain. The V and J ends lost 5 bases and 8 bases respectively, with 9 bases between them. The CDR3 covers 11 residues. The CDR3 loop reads CASSRAFGYTF. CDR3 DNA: TGTGCCAGCAGTCGCGCCTTCGGCTACACCTTC.

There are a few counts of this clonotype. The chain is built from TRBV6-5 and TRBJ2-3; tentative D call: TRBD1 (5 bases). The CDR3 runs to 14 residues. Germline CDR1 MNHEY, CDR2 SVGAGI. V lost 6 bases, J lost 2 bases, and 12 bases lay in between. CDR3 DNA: TGTGCCAGCAGAAGGACAATTCTCACAGATACGCAGTATTTT. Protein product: CASRRTILTDTQYF.

Written as DNA, the CDR3 is TGTGCCAGCAGCGCACCGGGGGGGTATGATACGCAGTATTTT. Translated, it gives CASSAPGGYDTQYF. The chain combines TRBV7-2 with TRBJ2-3, with 8 nucleotides matching TRBD2. The junction had 7 bases not matched to a gene; V was cut back by 5 bases and J by 6 bases. CDR1 is SGHTA, CDR2 FQGNSA, per germline. The CDR3 extends over 14 amino acids.

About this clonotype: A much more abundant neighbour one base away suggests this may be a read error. The CDR3 DNA reads as TGCAGCGTGGGTATGAACGCTGAAGCTTTCTTT. This translates into CSVGMNAEAFF. V usage is TRBV29-1 and J usage is TRBJ1-1; D call uncertain. Germline CDR1 reads SQVTM; CDR2 reads ANQGSEA. CDR3 length equals 11 residues.

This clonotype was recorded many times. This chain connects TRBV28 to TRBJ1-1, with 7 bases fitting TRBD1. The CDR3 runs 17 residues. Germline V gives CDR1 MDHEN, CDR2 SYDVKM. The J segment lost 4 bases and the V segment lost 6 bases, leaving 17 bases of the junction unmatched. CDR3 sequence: CASSPRGFSHRGTEAFF. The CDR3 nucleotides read TGTGCCAGCAGCCCACGAGGGTTCTCTCACAGGGGCACTGAAGCTTTCTTT.

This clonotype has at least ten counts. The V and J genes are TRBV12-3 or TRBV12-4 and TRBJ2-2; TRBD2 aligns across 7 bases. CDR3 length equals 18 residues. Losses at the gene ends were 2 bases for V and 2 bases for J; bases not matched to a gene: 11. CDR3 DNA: TGTGCCAGCAGTTTATGGCGGCCTGGGACTACTAACACCGGGGAGCTGTTTTTT. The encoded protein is CASSLWRPGTTNTGELFF.

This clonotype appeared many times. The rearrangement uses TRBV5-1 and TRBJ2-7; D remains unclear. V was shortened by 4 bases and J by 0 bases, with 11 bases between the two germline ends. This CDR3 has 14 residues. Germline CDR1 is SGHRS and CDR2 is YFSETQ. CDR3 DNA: TGCGCCAGCAGCGCGCGGACCGACTCCTACGAGCAGTACTTC. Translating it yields CASSARTDSYEQYF.

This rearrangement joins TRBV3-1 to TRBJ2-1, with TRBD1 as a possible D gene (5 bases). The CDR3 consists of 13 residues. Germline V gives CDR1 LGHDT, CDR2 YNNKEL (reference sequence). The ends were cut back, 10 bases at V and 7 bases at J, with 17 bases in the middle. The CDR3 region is CATQRTMGNEQFF. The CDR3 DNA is TGTGCCACCCAGAGGACAATGGGTAATGAGCAGTTCTTC.

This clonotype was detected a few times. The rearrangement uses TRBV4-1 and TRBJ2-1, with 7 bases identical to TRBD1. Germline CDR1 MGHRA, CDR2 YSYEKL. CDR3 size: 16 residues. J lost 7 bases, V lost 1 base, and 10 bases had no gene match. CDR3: CASSQGTGDSRNEQFF. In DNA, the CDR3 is TGCGCCAGCAGCCAAGGGACAGGCGATTCCAGGAATGAGCAGTTCTTC.

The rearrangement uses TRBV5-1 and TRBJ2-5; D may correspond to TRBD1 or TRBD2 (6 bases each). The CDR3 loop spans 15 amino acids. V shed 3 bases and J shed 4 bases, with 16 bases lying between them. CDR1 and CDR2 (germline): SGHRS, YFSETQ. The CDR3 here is CASSSGGGVGETQYF. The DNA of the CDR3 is TGCGCCAGCAGCTCCGGAGGGGGAGTAGGAGAGACCCAGTACTTC. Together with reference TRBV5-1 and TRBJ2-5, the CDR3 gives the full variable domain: KAGVTQTPRYLIKTRGQQVTLSCSPISGHRSVSWYQQTPGQGLQFLFEYFSETQRNKGNFPGRFSGRQFSNSRSEMNVSTLELGDSALYLCASSSGGGVGETQYFGPGTRLLVL.

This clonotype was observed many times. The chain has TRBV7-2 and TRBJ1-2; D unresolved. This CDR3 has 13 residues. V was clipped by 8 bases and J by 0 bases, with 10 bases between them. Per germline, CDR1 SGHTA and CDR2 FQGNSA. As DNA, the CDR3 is TGTGCCAGCTCGCCAGGAGCTAACTATGGCTACACCTTC. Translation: CASSPGANYGYTF.